Below are 24 T cell receptor beta chains sequenced from a single sample in a study of blood T cell repertoires in COVID-19. TCRdb keeps only in-frame clones here, not all; method: immunoSEQ multiplex PCR. The repertoire holds around 300,000 clones, with approximately 88% as singletons. Material for sequencing was peripheral blood. These TCRs come from a woman under 40 with COVID-19, enrolled during active disease.

This chain connects TRBV30 to TRBJ1-4; TRBD1 matches at 7 bases. Trimming took 1 base from V and 8 from J; bases not matched to a gene: 10. CDR3 length: 15 amino acids. In germline, CDR1 is GTSNPN, CDR2 SVGIG (reference sequence). The CDR3 nucleotides read TGTGCCTGGAGTGCGGAAACAGGGGTGGGAGAAAAACTGTTTTTT. Translating it yields CAWSAETGVGEKLFF.

V usage is TRBV7-9 and J usage is TRBJ1-4, with D possibly TRBD1 on 5 matching bases. The V gene's germline CDR1 is SEHNR and CDR2 FQNEAQ (reference sequence). This CDR3 region has 14 residues. V dropped 3 bases and J dropped 7 bases, with 12 bases sitting between them. The CDR3 here is CASSLGRGTEKLFF. The DNA of the CDR3 is TGTGCCAGCAGCTTGGGGCGGGGGACTGAAAAACTGTTTTTT.

The gene calls are TRBV10-3 and TRBJ1-1; a weak D match, TRBD1 (6 bases). The CDR3 is 12 residues long. Germline assignment: CDR1 ENHRY and CDR2 SYGVKD. V was pared by 9 bases and J by 8 bases, with 16 bases between. The CDR3 DNA sequence: TGTGCCATTAAAGACAGGAACCAAGAAGCTTTCTTT. This translates into CAIKDRNQEAFF.

V and J are TRBV7-6 and TRBJ2-1, with D perhaps matching TRBD1 (6 bases). The CDR3 has 15 amino acids. V lost 4 bases and J 0 bases, leaving 10 bases between the germline ends. CDR1 and CDR2 (germline): SGHVS, FNYEAQ. CDR3: CASSSGQFSYNEQFF. The CDR3 region has the DNA TGTGCCAGCAGCTCCGGACAGTTCTCCTACAATGAGCAGTTCTTC.

V gene TRBV5-4 combines with J gene TRBJ1-1, with TRBD1 matching 10 bases. Germline CDR1 SGHNT, CDR2 YYREEE (reference sequence). With 1 base clipped from V and 6 bases from J, the junction kept 9 bases outside the gene matches. There are 16 residues in the CDR3. The CDR3 is CASSLIGQGGPSEAFF. DNA for the CDR3: TGTGCCAGCAGCTTGATCGGACAGGGGGGACCTTCTGAAGCTTTCTTT.

As for this clone: Different DNA sequences within this sample yield the same CDR3. J is TRBJ1-4 and V is TRBV2, with 7 bases identical to TRBD1. The ends lost 4 bases at V and 0 bases at J; junction bases unmatched: 2. The CDR3 is 15 residues long. CDR1 and CDR2 from the germline V gene are SNHLY and FYNNEI. The CDR3 sequence is CASSGQGATNEKLFF. CDR3 DNA sequence: TGTGCCAGCAGTGGACAGGGTGCAACTAATGAAAAACTGTTTTTT. Complete variable domain (other parts from reference TRBV2 and TRBJ1-4): EPEVTQTPSHQVTQMGQEVILRCVPISNHLYFYWYRQILGQKVEFLVSFYNNEISEKSEIFDDQFSVERPDGSNFTLKIRSTKLEDSAMYFCASSGQGATNEKLFFGSGTQLSVL.

This clone has a handful of counts. V usage is TRBV19 and J usage is TRBJ2-4; tentatively, D is TRBD2 (7 bases). The germline V gene encodes CDR1 LNHDA and CDR2 SQIVND (reference sequence). The CDR3 loop spans 13 amino acids. V gave up 3 bases and J gave up 8 bases, with 11 bases separating them. CDR3 in amino acids: CASSIQGRDIQYF. The CDR3 coding sequence is TGTGCCAGTAGTATCCAGGGGAGGGACATTCAGTACTTC.

This chain uses TRBV19 with TRBJ1-1, with TRBD1 matching over 7 bases. The CDR3 totals 16 residues. CDR1 and CDR2 from the germline V gene are LNHDA and SQIVND (reference sequence). V lost 5 bases, J lost 5 bases, and 14 bases stayed unmatched. The CDR3 nucleotides are TGTGCCAGTAGTGGGACAGATTCGCCATGGGGGACTGAAGCTTTCTTT. Protein: CASSGTDSPWGTEAFF. Full variable domain (remainder filled in from reference TRBV19 and TRBJ1-1): DGGITQSPKYLFRKEGQNVTLSCEQNLNHDAMYWYRQDPGQGLRLIYYSQIVNDFQKGDIAEGYSVSREKKESFPLTVTSAQKNPTAFYLCASSGTDSPWGTEAFFGQGTRLTVV.

V usage is TRBV11-3 and J usage is TRBJ2-5; 10 nucleotides agree with TRBD2. Germline-derived CDR1 and CDR2 are SGHNT and YENEEA. J lost 2 bases, V lost 4 bases, and 4 bases had no gene match. This CDR3 region has 15 residues. CDR3 region: CASSSRTSGQETQYF. The CDR3 bases are TGTGCCAGCAGCTCCCGGACTAGCGGACAAGAGACCCAGTACTTC.

The chain combines TRBV30 with TRBJ2-6, with D possibly being TRBD1 (5 bases). The CDR3 consists of 13 residues. The germline V gene has CDR1 GTSNPN and CDR2 SVGIG (reference sequence). V was clipped by 7 bases and J by 1 base, with 8 bases between them. Here the CDR3 reads CAFRGSGANVLTF. CDR3 in DNA: TGTGCCTTTAGGGGTTCTGGGGCCAACGTCCTGACTTTC.

The V call is TRBV28, the J call TRBJ1-2; possibly TRBD1 for D (6 bases). CDR1 MDHEN and CDR2 SYDVKM come from the germline V gene. V was trimmed by 6 bases and J by 5 bases, leaving 13 bases between them. The CDR3 consists of 13 residues. Written as DNA, the CDR3 is TGTGCCAGCAGCCTCACCGGACAGTATGGCTACACCTTC. The encoded protein is CASSLTGQYGYTF.

This chain uses TRBV28 with TRBJ1-2, with 7 bases that match TRBD1. Germline V CDR1 and CDR2: MDHEN, SYDVKM. Losses at the gene ends were 5 bases for V and 4 bases for J; bases not matched to a gene: 10. The CDR3 totals 15 residues. The CDR3 DNA is TGTGCCAGCAGTCCACAGGGACAGAGGGGCTATGGCTACACCTTC. This encodes CASSPQGQRGYGYTF.

The CDR3 region is CASSFSSQETQYF. The CDR3 nucleotides are TGTGCCAGCAGCTTTTCCAGCCAAGAGACCCAGTACTTC. The chain combines TRBV7-9 with TRBJ2-5; D remains ambiguous. This CDR3 has 13 residues. V was trimmed by 3 bases and J by 1 base, leaving 6 bases between them. The germline gives CDR1 SEHNR, CDR2 FQNEAQ (reference sequence).

This chain's CDR3 is CASSPGQGTRGNSPLHF. The CDR3 nucleotides read TGTGCCAGCAGTCCGGGACAGGGAACAAGGGGTAATTCACCCCTCCACTTT. The chain couples TRBV27 to TRBJ1-6; 9 bases align to TRBD1. The ends lost 5 bases at V and 6 bases at J; junction bases unmatched: 11. The CDR3 has 17 amino acids. CDR1 is MNHEY, CDR2 SMNVEV, per germline (reference sequence).

V is TRBV28 and J is TRBJ1-1; D gene ambiguous. CDR3 length: 13 amino acids. Germline V CDR1 and CDR2: MDHEN, SYDVKM. Trimming cost V 7 bases and J 7 bases, with 16 bases left between them. The CDR3 nucleotides are TGTGCCAGCACCTTAGGTACAGACCGTGAAGCTTTCTTT. Its translation is CASTLGTDREAFF.

This chain uses TRBV28 with TRBJ1-2; the D gene is possibly TRBD1 (6 bases). Germline CDR1 MDHEN, CDR2 SYDVKM. Trimming took off 6 bases at V and 7 bases at J, with 21 bases between the two ends. This CDR3 spans 15 amino acids. The CDR3 loop is CASRFGGSVSFGYTF. DNA for the CDR3: TGTGCCAGCAGATTTGGGGGCTCAGTCTCTTTTGGCTACACCTTC.

The chain couples TRBV19 to TRBJ2-4; 8 bases fit TRBD1. V gave up 1 base and J gave up 6 bases; unmatched junction bases: 8. The CDR3 is made up of 16 amino acids. Germline CDR1 reads LNHDA; CDR2 reads SQIVND (reference sequence). The CDR3 protein is CASSIVNRGNGNIQYF. The CDR3 region has the DNA TGTGCCAGTAGTATAGTGAACAGGGGGAACGGAAACATTCAGTACTTC.

Many counts were recorded for this clone. This rearrangement joins TRBV10-1 to TRBJ1-6; 9 bases line up with TRBD1. The junction had 11 bases not matched to a gene; V was cut back by 7 bases and J by 7 bases. Germline-derived CDR1 and CDR2 are WNHNN and SYGVQD (reference sequence). The CDR3 loop spans 16 amino acids. In DNA, the CDR3 is TGCGCCAGCACCACAATTGGACAGGGGCACAATTCACCCCTCCACTTT. Translating it yields CASTTIGQGHNSPLHF.

The chain's CDR3 is CATSHNSNQPQHF. DNA for the CDR3: TGTGCCACCAGCCACAATAGCAATCAGCCCCAGCATTTT. The V and J genes are TRBV15 and TRBJ1-5; D is undetermined. The ends were cut back, 5 bases at V and 0 bases at J, with 5 bases in the middle. This CDR3 comprises 13 residues. Looked up from germline, CDR1 is LNHNV and CDR2 is YYDKDF (reference sequence).

V gene TRBV5-6 combines with J gene TRBJ2-7, with D possibly TRBD1 on 6 matching bases. The CDR3 spans 14 residues. Deletions cut 4 bases from V and 6 bases from J, with 17 bases between. The germline V gene encodes CDR1 SGHDT and CDR2 YYEEEE. CDR3 nucleotides: TGTGCCAGCAGCCCGATACAGGGATGGGGCGAGCAGTACGTC. It translates to CASSPIQGWGEQYV.

The chain employs TRBV2 and TRBJ1-6; the D gene is possibly TRBD1 (5 bases). CDR1 and CDR2 from the germline V gene are SNHLY and FYNNEI. CDR3 size: 17 residues. The V end lost 5 bases, the J end lost 10 bases, and 24 bases lay between the germline ends. CDR3 region: CASSRNLGTSLGSPLHF. CDR3 sequence (DNA): TGTGCCAGCAGTCGCAACCTCGGGACTTCACTCGGATCACCCCTCCACTTT. The whole variable domain, remainder taken from reference TRBV2 and TRBJ1-6, is EPEVTQTPSHQVTQMGQEVILRCVPISNHLYFYWYRQILGQKVEFLVSFYNNEISEKSEIFDDQFSVERPDGSNFTLKIRSTKLEDSAMYFCASSRNLGTSLGSPLHFGNGTRLTVT.

The V call is TRBV6-4, the J call TRBJ2-3; 14 bases agree with TRBD2. V lost 8 bases to trimming and J lost 5 bases; unmatched junction nucleotides: 6. The CDR3 spans 15 residues. CDR1 is MRHNA, CDR2 SNTAGT, per germline. DNA for the CDR3: TGTGCCAGCGCCCGGACTAGCGGGGGGCGAGATACGCAGTATTTT. Translating it yields CASARTSGGRDTQYF.

The rearrangement links TRBV6-5 to TRBJ2-3; 10 bases line up with TRBD2. The CDR3 has 14 residues. CDR1 and CDR2 from the germline V gene are MNHEY and SVGAGI. V gave up 7 bases and J gave up 4 bases; unmatched junction bases: 5. CDR3 in amino acids: CASKTSGGADTQYF. As DNA, the CDR3 is TGTGCCAGCAAGACGAGCGGGGGGGCAGATACGCAGTATTTT.

J is TRBJ2-6 and V is TRBV30; 7 bases agree with TRBD2. Germline values: CDR1 GTSNPN, CDR2 SVGIG (reference sequence). V lost 5 bases and J lost 4; bases outside the gene matches: 8. The CDR3 consists of 15 residues. CDR3 in DNA: TGTGCCTGGGGGACCGGGAGGTCAGGGGCCAACGTCCTGACTTTC. Translating gives CAWGTGRSGANVLTF.